The clone carrying this T cell receptor beta chain was observed a handful of times. Its target is unknown. A much larger clone differs from this one at a single base, so this may be a read error. This entry comes from a study of regulatory T cells in long-lasting Graves disease. Study overall: Graves' disease counted as persistent after over 5 years of antithyroid drugs with positive TSH receptor antibodies. Overall study findings and caveats: Segments TRBV28, TRBJ1-2 and TRBJ2-5 showed preferential usage in persistent disease.

Time point described: persistent/refractory GD, antithyroid drugs over 5 years with positive TRAb. From RNA extracted from PBMCs, the TCR library was made. CDR3-region Arm-PCR and iRepertoire HTBI primers produced the TCR beta libraries. TCRdb used MiXCR to reprocess the multiplex PCR reads, holding one entry per CDR3 protein. The sample has 700,000 or so distinct CDR3 sequences; around 30% are singletons. The CDR3 consists of 16 residues. From germline, CDR1 is SEHNR and CDR2 FQNEAQ (reference sequence). The ends lost 5 bases at V and 7 bases at J; junction bases unmatched: 15. The TCR was taken from a female donor with Graves disease. Source: peripheral blood mononuclear cells (PBMCs), taken when the disease was refractory, from a patient treated with antithyroid drugs. The chain couples TRBV7-9 to TRBJ2-5; 8 bases fit TRBD1. The CDR3 spells CASSRNTGGRGGTQYF. The CDR3 DNA reads as TGTGCCAGCAGCCGTAACACAGGGGGAAGAGGGGGGACCCAGTACTTC. Supplemented by reference TRBV7-9 and TRBJ2-5, the full variable domain reads DTGVSQNPRHKITKRGQNVTFRCDPISEHNRLYWYRQTLGQGPEFLTYFQNEAQLEKSRLLSDRFSAERPKGSFSTLEIQRTEQGDSAMYLCASSRNTGGRGGTQYFGPGTRLLVL.